A single sample gave rise to the 13 T cell receptor beta chains below, sequenced in a study of brain T cells in children with intractable seizures. The protocol was immunoSEQ multiplex PCR, while the TCRdb copy is restricted to in-frame clones and leaves out a portion. The repertoire holds under 150,000 clones, approximately 94% seen once, with 3.5% to 4% in the top ten. Material: peripheral blood, obtained at surgery. Receptors were obtained from a boy less than two years old with hemimegalencephaly and intractable seizures.

The rearrangement links TRBV4-2 to TRBJ2-6; no firm D call. This CDR3 has 18 amino acids. CDR1 is LGHNA and CDR2 is YNFKEQ in the germline V gene. Trimming stripped 0 bases from V and 1 base from J, with 13 bases between. CDR3 bases: TGTGCCAGCAGCCAAGATAAGTGGGTACTTTCTGGGGCCAACGTCCTGACTTTC. Residues: CASSQDKWVLSGANVLTF.

The chain couples TRBV11-2 to TRBJ1-1; 10 positions match TRBD1. The CDR3 is 14 amino acids. From germline, CDR1 is SGHAT and CDR2 FQNNGV. V lost 5 bases and J lost 9; bases outside the gene matches: 9. The CDR3, as DNA: TGTGCCAGCAGCCCGAGGGGACAGGGGATCAAAGCTTTCTTT. Protein product: CASSPRGQGIKAFF.

The V call is TRBV7-9, the J call TRBJ2-7; unclear D gene. There are 12 residues in the CDR3. V gave up 3 bases and J gave up 2 bases, with 5 bases separating them. Germline lookup yields CDR1 SEHNR and CDR2 FQNEAQ (reference sequence). The CDR3 coding sequence is TGTGCCAGCAGCTTTTCCGCCTACGAGCAGTACTTC. It codes for CASSFSAYEQYF.

The gene calls are TRBV3-1 (or the pseudogene TRBV3-2) and TRBJ1-2; D not resolved. V dropped 5 bases and J dropped 5 bases, with 12 bases sitting between them. CDR3 length: 13 amino acids. Germline CDR1 reads LGHDT; CDR2 reads YNNKEL (reference sequence). This CDR3 reads CASSVDAIYGYTF. CDR3 nucleotide sequence: TGTGCCAGCAGCGTGGACGCGATTTATGGCTACACCTTC.

This chain links TRBV28 with TRBJ2-7; D might be TRBD1 (5 bases). Germline V CDR1 and CDR2: MDHEN, SYDVKM. V was cut by 5 bases and J by 1 base, with 18 bases left in between. The CDR3 is 16 residues long. Here the CDR3 reads CASSQGKRQPSYEQYF. Written as DNA, the CDR3 is TGTGCCAGCAGTCAAGGGAAGAGACAGCCATCCTACGAGCAGTACTTC.

The chain links TRBV28 to TRBJ2-1; 12 nucleotides line up with TRBD2. The length of the CDR3 is 20 residues. Germline assignment: CDR1 MDHEN and CDR2 SYDVKM. J lost 5 bases, V lost 3 bases, and 17 bases had no gene match. The CDR3 region has the DNA TGTGCCAGCAGTTTCCGGTGGCTAGCGGGAGGGCCCGGCCGTCACAATGAGCAGTTCTTC. Encoded protein: CASSFRWLAGGPGRHNEQFF.

The gene calls are TRBV23-1 and TRBJ2-1; 10 nucleotides line up with TRBD2. TRBV23-1 is classed as an ORF, of uncertain function. V trimming: 2 bases; J trimming: 7 bases; junction bases outside the gene matches: 8. The CDR3 has 16 residues. The CDR3 spells CASSQRAGGGRNEQFF. CDR3 sequence (DNA): TGCGCCAGCAGTCAAAGAGCGGGAGGGGGGCGTAATGAGCAGTTCTTC.

The chain recombines TRBV7-2 with TRBJ2-5, with D tentatively TRBD1 (6 bases). V gave up 5 bases and J gave up 0 bases, with 10 bases separating them. This CDR3 has 14 amino acids. Germline assignment: CDR1 SGHTA and CDR2 FQGNSA. This CDR3 reads CASSRDRYQETQYF. In DNA, the CDR3 is TGTGCCAGCAGCCGCGACAGGTACCAAGAGACCCAGTACTTC.

V is TRBV28 and J is TRBJ2-7, with TRBD1 matching 7 bases. The germline V gene encodes CDR1 MDHEN and CDR2 SYDVKM. Trimming removed 5 bases from V and 2 bases from J; junction bases left unmatched: 12. This CDR3 has 16 amino acids. CDR3 coding DNA: TGTGCCAGCAGTGAGAGGGGGCTAAGGTTGCCCTACGAGCAGTACTTC. It encodes CASSERGLRLPYEQYF.

The chain links TRBV6-5 to TRBJ1-6, with D possibly being TRBD1 (6 bases). Trimming stripped 10 bases from V and 9 bases from J, with 13 bases between. The germline gives CDR1 MNHEY, CDR2 SVGAGI. This CDR3 spans 12 amino acids. In DNA form, the CDR3 reads TGTGCCATCCGGCAGGGGTTTTCACCCCTCCACTTT. It codes for CAIRQGFSPLHF.

The rearrangement uses TRBV29-1 and TRBJ2-2; D is perhaps TRBD1 (6 bases). V lost 3 bases to trimming and J lost 6 bases, with 8 bases between them. This CDR3 has 12 residues. Germline values: CDR1 SQVTM, CDR2 ANQGSEA. This CDR3 reads CSVDEGAGELFF. The CDR3 nucleotides are TGCAGCGTTGATGAGGGGGCCGGGGAGCTGTTTTTT.

This chain connects TRBV18 to TRBJ2-3; no clear D gene. CDR3 length equals 16 residues. V was clipped by 3 bases and J by 5 bases, with 18 bases between them. Germline V gives CDR1 KGHSH, CDR2 LQKENI. Here the CDR3 reads CASSPPTLGIRDTQYF. The CDR3 DNA sequence: TGTGCCAGCTCACCCCCGACATTGGGCATAAGAGATACGCAGTATTTT.

This chain connects TRBV12-2 to TRBJ2-3; the table calls TRBD1, which could not be checked here. TRBV12-2 is annotated as a pseudogene. The CDR3 consists of 16 residues. CDR3 DNA sequence: TGTGCAAGTCGAGCAGGGTGGGAAGGGTTCACAGATACGCAGTATTTT. Translation: CASRAGWEGFTDTQYF.